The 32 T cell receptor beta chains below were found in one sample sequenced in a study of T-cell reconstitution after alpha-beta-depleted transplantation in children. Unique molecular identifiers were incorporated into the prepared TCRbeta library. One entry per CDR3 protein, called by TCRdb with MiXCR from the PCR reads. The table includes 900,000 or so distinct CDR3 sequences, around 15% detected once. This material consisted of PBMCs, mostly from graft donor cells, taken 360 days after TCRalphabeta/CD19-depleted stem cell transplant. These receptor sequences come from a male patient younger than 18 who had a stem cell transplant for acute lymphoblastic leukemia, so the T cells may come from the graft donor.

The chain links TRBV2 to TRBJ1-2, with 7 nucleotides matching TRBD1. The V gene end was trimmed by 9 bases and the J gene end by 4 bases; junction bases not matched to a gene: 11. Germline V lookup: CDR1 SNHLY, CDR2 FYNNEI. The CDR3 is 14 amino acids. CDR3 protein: CASIRDSGPYGYTF. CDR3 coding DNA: TGTGCCAGTATCCGGGACAGTGGGCCCTATGGCTACACCTTC.

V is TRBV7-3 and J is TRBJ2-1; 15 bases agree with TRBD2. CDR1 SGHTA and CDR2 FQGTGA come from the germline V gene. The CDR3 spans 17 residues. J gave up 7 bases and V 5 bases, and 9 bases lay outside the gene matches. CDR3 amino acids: CASSRSGTSGRHNEQFF. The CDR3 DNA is TGTGCCAGCAGCCGATCGGGGACTAGCGGGAGGCATAATGAGCAGTTCTTC.

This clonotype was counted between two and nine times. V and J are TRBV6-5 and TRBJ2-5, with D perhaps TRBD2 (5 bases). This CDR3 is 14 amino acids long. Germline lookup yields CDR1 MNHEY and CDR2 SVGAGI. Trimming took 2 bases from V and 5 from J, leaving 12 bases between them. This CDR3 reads CASSYTRARETQYF. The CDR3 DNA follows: TGTGCCAGCAGTTACACGAGGGCCCGCGAGACCCAGTACTTC.

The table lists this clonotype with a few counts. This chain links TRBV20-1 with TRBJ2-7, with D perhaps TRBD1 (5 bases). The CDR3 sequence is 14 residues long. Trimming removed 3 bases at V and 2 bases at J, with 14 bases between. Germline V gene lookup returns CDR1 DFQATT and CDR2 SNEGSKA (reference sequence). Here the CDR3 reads CSARVGAVTYEQYF. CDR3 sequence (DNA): TGCAGTGCTAGGGTAGGGGCCGTCACCTACGAGCAGTACTTC.

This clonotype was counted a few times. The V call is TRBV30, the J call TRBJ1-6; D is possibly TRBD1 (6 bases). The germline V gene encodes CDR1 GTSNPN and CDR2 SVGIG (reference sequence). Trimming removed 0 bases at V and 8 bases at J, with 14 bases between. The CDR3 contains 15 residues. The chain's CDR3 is CAWSVSGAGHSPLHF. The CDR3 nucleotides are TGTGCCTGGAGTGTATCAGGGGCAGGCCATTCACCCCTCCACTTT.

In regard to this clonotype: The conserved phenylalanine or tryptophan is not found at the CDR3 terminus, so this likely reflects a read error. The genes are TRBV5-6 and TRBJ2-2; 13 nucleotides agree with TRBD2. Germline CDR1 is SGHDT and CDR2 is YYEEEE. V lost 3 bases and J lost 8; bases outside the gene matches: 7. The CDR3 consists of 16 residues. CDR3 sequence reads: CASSWGTSGIEGELFV. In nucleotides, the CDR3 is TGTGCCAGCAGCTGGGGGACTAGCGGGATAGAGGGGGAGCTGTTTGTT.

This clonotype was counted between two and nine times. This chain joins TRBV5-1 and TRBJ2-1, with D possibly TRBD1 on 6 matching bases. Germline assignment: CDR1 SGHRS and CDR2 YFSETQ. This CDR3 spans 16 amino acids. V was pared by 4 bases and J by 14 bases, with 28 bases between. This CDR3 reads CASSHGDRHIGGWKFF. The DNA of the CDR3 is TGCGCCAGCAGCCACGGAGATAGACATATAGGGGGTTGGAAGTTCTTC.

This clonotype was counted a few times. CDR3 loop: CSAPTGTVGTGELFF. The CDR3 DNA sequence: TGCAGTGCTCCTACCGGGACAGTGGGCACCGGGGAGCTGTTTTTT. The chain combines TRBV20-1 with TRBJ2-2; 7 bases are shared with TRBD1. The CDR3 sequence is 15 residues long. With 5 bases clipped from V and 4 bases from J, the junction kept 10 bases outside the gene matches. Germline V lookup: CDR1 DFQATT, CDR2 SNEGSKA (reference sequence).

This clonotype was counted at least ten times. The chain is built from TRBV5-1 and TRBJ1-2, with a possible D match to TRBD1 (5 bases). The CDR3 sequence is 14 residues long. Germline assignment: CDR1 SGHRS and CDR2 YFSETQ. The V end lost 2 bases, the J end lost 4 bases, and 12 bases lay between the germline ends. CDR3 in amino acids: CASSFSGTLYGYTF. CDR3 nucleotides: TGCGCCAGCAGCTTCTCCGGGACCCTCTATGGCTACACCTTC.

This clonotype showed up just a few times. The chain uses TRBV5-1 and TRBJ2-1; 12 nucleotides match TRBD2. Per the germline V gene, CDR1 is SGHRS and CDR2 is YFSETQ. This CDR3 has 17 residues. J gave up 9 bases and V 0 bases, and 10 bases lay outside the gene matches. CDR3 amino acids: CASSLAGTSGPAGEQFF. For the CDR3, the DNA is TGCGCCAGCAGCTTGGCTGGGACTAGCGGGCCGGCGGGTGAGCAGTTCTTC.

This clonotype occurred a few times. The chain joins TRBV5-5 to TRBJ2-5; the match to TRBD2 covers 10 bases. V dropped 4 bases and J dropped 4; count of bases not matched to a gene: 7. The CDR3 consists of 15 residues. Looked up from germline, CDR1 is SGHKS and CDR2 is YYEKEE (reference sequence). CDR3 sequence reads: CASSDQLAGIETQYF. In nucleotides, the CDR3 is TGTGCCAGCAGCGATCAACTAGCGGGGATAGAGACCCAGTACTTC.

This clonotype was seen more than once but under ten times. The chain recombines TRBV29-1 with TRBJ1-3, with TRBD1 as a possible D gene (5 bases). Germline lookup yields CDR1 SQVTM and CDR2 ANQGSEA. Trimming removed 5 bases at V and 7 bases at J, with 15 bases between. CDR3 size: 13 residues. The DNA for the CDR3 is TGCAGCGTTTTGGGGCCGCCGACTAACACCATATATTTT. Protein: CSVLGPPTNTIYF.

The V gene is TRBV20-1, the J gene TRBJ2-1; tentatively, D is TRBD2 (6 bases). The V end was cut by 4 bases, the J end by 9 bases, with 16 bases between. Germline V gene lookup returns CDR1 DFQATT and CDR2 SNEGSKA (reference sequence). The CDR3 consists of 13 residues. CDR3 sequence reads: CSANKASVGEQFF. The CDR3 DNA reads TGCAGTGCTAACAAAGCTAGCGTGGGTGAGCAGTTCTTC.

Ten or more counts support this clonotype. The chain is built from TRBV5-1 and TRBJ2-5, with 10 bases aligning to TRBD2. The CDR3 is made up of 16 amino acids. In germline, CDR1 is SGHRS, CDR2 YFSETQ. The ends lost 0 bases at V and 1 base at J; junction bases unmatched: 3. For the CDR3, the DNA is TGCGCCAGCAGCTTGGGTCTAGCGGGAGCCCAAGAGACCCAGTACTTC. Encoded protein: CASSLGLAGAQETQYF.

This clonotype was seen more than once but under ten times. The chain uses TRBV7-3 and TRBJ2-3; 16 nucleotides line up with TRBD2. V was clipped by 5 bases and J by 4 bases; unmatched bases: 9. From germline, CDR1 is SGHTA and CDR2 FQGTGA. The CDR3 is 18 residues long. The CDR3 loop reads CASSQGSGLAGGPDTQYF. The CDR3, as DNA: TGTGCCAGCAGCCAAGGTTCGGGACTAGCGGGAGGGCCAGATACGCAGTATTTT.

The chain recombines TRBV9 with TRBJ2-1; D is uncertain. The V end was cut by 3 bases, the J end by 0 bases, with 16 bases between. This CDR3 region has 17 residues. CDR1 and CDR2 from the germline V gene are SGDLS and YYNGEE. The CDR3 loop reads CASSASQPFSSYNEQFF. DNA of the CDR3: TGTGCCAGCAGCGCCTCCCAACCCTTTAGCTCCTACAATGAGCAGTTCTTC.

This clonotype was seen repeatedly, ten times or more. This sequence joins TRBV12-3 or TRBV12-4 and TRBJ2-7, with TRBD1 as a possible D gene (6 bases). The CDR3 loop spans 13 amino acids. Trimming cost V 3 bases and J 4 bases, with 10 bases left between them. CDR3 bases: TGTGCCAGCAGTTTTGGCCAGGGGTACGAGCAGTACTTC. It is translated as CASSFGQGYEQYF.

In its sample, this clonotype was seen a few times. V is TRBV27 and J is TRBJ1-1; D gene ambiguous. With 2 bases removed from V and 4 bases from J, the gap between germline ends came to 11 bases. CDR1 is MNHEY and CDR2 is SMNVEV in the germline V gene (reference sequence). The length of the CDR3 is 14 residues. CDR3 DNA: TGTGCCAGCAGTTTAGGCTCCCCGGCCACTGAAGCTTTCTTT. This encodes CASSLGSPATEAFF.

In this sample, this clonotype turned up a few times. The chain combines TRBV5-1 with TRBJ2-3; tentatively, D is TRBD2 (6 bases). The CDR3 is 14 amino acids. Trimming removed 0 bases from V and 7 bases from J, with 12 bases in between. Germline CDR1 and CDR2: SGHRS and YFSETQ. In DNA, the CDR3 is TGCGCCAGCAGCTTGGACGGAGGGCCAAATACGCAGTATTTT. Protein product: CASSLDGGPNTQYF.

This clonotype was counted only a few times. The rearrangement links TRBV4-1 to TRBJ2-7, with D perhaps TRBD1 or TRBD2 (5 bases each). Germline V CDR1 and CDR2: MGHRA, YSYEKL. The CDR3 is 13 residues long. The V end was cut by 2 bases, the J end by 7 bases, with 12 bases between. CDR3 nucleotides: TGCGCCAGCAGCCAAACCGGGACCTGGGAGCAGTACTTC. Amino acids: CASSQTGTWEQYF.

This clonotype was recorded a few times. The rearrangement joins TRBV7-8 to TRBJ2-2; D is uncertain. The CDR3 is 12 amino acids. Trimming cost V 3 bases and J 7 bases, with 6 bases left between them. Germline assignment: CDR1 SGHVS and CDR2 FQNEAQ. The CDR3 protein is CASSFFGGELFF. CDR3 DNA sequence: TGTGCCAGCAGCTTTTTTGGCGGGGAGCTGTTTTTT.

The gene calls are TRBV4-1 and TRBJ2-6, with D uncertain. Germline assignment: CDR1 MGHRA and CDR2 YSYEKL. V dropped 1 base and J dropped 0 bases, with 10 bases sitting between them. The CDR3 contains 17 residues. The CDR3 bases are TGCGCCAGCAGCCAAGGACAAGACGTCTCTGGGGCCAACGTCCTGACTTTC. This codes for CASSQGQDVSGANVLTF.

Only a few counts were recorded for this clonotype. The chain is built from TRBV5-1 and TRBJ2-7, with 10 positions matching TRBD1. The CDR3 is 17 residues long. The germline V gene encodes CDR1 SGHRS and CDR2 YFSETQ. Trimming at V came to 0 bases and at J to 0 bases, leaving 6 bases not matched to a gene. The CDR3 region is CASSLVDWDRGSYEQYF. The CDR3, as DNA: TGCGCCAGCAGCTTGGTGGATTGGGACAGGGGCTCCTACGAGCAGTACTTC. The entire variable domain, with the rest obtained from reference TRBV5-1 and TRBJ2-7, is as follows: KAGVTQTPRYLIKTRGQQVTLSCSPISGHRSVSWYQQTPGQGLQFLFEYFSETQRNKGNFPGRFSGRQFSNSRSEMNVSTLELGDSALYLCASSLVDWDRGSYEQYFGPGTRLTVT.

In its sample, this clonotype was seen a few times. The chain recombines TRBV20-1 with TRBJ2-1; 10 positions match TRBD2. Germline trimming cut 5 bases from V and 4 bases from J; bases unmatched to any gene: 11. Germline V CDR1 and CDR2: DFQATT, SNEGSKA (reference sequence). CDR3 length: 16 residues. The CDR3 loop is CSAAPLAGVRYNEQFF. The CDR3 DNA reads TGCAGTGCTGCCCCCCTAGCGGGAGTTCGGTACAATGAGCAGTTCTTC.

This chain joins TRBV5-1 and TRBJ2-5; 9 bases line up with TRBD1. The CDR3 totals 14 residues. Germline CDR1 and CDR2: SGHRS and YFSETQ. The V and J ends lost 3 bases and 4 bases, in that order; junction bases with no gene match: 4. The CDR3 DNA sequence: TGCGCCAGCAGCTCGGGACAGGGAGTAGAGACCCAGTACTTC. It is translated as CASSSGQGVETQYF.

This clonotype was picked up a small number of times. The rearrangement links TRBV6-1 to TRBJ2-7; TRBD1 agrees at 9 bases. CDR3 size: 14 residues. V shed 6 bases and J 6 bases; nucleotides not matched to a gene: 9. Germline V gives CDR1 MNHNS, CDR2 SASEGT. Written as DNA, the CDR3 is TGTGCCAGCAGGCGACGGACAGGGGACGGCGAGCAGTACTTC. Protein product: CASRRRTGDGEQYF.

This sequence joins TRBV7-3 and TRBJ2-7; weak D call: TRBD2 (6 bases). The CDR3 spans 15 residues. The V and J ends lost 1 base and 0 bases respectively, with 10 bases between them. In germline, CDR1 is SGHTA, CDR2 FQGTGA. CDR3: CASSLKGGASYEQYF. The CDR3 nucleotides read TGTGCCAGCAGCTTAAAGGGAGGTGCCTCCTACGAGCAGTACTTC.

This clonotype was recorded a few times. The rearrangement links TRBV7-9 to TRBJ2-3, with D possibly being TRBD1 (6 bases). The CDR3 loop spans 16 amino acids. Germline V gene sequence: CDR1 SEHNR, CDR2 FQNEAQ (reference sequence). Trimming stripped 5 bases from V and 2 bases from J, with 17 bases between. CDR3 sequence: CASSPGARRVTDTQYF. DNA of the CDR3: TGTGCCAGCAGCCCAGGGGCGAGGCGGGTCACAGATACGCAGTATTTT.

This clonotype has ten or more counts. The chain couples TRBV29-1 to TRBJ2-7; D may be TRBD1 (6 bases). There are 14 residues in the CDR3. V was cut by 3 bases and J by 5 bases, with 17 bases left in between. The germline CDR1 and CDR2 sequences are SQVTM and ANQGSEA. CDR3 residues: CSVDAGESFHEQYF. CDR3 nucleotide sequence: TGCAGCGTTGATGCAGGGGAATCTTTCCACGAGCAGTACTTC.

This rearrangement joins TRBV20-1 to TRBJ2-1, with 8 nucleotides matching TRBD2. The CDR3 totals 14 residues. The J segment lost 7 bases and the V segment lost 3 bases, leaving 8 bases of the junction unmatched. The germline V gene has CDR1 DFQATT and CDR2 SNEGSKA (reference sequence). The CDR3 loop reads CSARDSGSRNEQFF. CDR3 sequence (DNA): TGCAGTGCTAGGGACAGCGGGAGTCGAAATGAGCAGTTCTTC.

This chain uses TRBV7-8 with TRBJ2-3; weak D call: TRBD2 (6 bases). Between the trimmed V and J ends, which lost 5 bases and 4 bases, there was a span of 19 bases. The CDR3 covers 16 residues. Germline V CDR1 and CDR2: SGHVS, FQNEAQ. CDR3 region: CASSPRRAPSADTQYF. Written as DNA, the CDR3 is TGTGCCAGCAGCCCCCGGAGGGCCCCATCGGCAGATACGCAGTATTTT.

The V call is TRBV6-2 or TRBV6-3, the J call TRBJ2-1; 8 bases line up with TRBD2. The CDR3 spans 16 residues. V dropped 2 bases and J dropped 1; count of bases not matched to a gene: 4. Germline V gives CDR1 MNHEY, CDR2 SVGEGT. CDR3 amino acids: CASSYRGGRSYNEQFF. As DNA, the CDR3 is TGTGCCAGCAGTTACCGGGGGGGTCGGTCCTACAATGAGCAGTTCTTC.